What follows are 17 T cell receptor beta chains derived from one specimen sequenced in a study of T cell responses to AZD1222 COVID-19 vaccine. Assay: immunoSEQ multiplex PCR; the TCRdb copy retains only in-frame clones and omits some. Here the sample spans about 180,000 clones, around 88% being singletons. This material consisted of peripheral blood, taken on day 0 of AZD1222 vaccination. Receptors originate from an adult in good health.

The V call is TRBV5-3, the J call TRBJ1-4; 9 bases agree with TRBD1. TRBV5-3 is known as an ORF, though its function is uncertain. CDR3 size: 17 residues. V lost 0 bases, J lost 8 bases, and 11 bases stayed unmatched. The CDR3 bases are TGTGCCAGAAGCTTGGCCATCAAATGGGACAGGGAAGAAAAACTGTTTTTT. This encodes CARSLAIKWDREEKLFF.

The chain has TRBV9 and TRBJ1-2; no clear D. Germline V gene data show CDR1 as SGDLS and CDR2 as YYNGEE. The CDR3 runs to 14 residues. V gave up 1 base and J gave up 4 bases, with 11 bases separating them. The CDR3 reads CASSVRTSGYGYTF. The CDR3 DNA reads as TGTGCCAGCAGCGTACGAACATCGGGCTATGGCTACACCTTC. The variable domain in full, completed from reference TRBV9 and TRBJ1-2, reads DSGVTQTPKHLITATGQRVTLRCSPRSGDLSVYWYQQSLDQGLQFLIQYYNGEERAKGNILERFSAQQFPDLHSELNLSSLELGDSALYFCASSVRTSGYGYTFGSGTRLTVV.

V is TRBV11-2 and J is TRBJ2-7; 7 positions match TRBD1. CDR1 is SGHAT and CDR2 is FQNNGV in the germline V gene. The CDR3 is made up of 15 amino acids. Unmatched junction bases numbered 9, after V lost 2 bases and J lost 5 bases. Here the CDR3 reads CASSLSPGQTNEQYF. The CDR3 bases are TGTGCCAGCAGCTTATCTCCGGGACAGACTAACGAGCAGTACTTC.

The count of this clone is one. This chain connects TRBV7-2 to TRBJ1-3; D perhaps matches TRBD1 (5 bases). V shed 0 bases and J shed 4 bases, with 16 bases lying between them. CDR1 and CDR2 (germline): SGHTA, FQGNSA. This CDR3 is built from 17 residues. The CDR3 here is CASSLALGQGGGNTIYF. The CDR3 nucleotides are TGTGCCAGCAGCTTAGCGTTAGGCCAGGGAGGGGGAAACACCATATATTTT.

Regarding this clone: At the DNA level, this CDR3 is encoded by other sequences in the same sample as well. The V and J genes are TRBV9 and TRBJ1-3; D gene unclear. This CDR3 comprises 15 residues. V was pared by 2 bases and J by 0 bases, with 9 bases between. Germline V gene sequence: CDR1 SGDLS, CDR2 YYNGEE. CDR3 nucleotides: TGTGCCAGCAGCGTGTCGGGAAGCTCTGGAAACACCATATATTTT. It is translated as CASSVSGSSGNTIYF.

The rearrangement uses TRBV24-1 and TRBJ2-3; possible D gene TRBD2, 5 bases. The CDR3 loop spans 11 amino acids. The germline V gene encodes CDR1 KGHDR and CDR2 SFDVKD. V dropped 6 bases and J dropped 6 bases, with 6 bases sitting between them. DNA of the CDR3: TGTGCCACCAGTACGGGGGATACGCAGTATTTT. Translated: CATSTGDTQYF.

This chain connects TRBV10-3 to TRBJ2-7; 15 bases are shared with TRBD2. After removal of 4 bases from V and 3 bases from J, the junction contained 19 bases not matched to a gene. The CDR3 contains 21 residues. Per germline, CDR1 ENHRY and CDR2 SYGVKD. In DNA form, the CDR3 reads TGTGCCATCAGTGGGTTACGGCCAGGACTAGCGGGAGGGCCATCCTACTACGAGCAGTACTTC. It encodes CAISGLRPGLAGGPSYYEQYF.

This clone was detected once. The chain is built from TRBV9 and TRBJ2-2; TRBD2 aligns across 7 bases. Per the germline V gene, CDR1 is SGDLS and CDR2 is YYNGEE. CDR3 length equals 15 residues. The junction had 4 bases not matched to a gene; V was cut back by 5 bases and J by 0 bases. The chain's CDR3 is CASSPTSANTGELFF. DNA for the CDR3: TGTGCCAGCAGTCCCACTAGCGCGAACACCGGGGAGCTGTTTTTT.

Only one count was recorded for this clone. The CDR3 loop reads CASRESNEQFF. The CDR3 nucleotides read TGTGCCAGCCGGGAGTCCAATGAGCAGTTCTTC. V gene TRBV7-2 combines with J gene TRBJ2-1, with D possibly matching TRBD2 (6 bases). Germline CDR1 reads SGHTA; CDR2 reads FQGNSA. This CDR3 is 11 amino acids long. V lost 8 bases and J 6 bases, leaving 8 bases between the germline ends.

This sequence joins TRBV4-1 and TRBJ1-5; D unresolved. The length of the CDR3 is 16 residues. Germline lookup yields CDR1 MGHRA and CDR2 YSYEKL. Trimming removed 4 bases from V and 5 bases from J, with 18 bases in between. The CDR3 is CASSPMARAWDQPQHF. The CDR3 DNA reads as TGCGCCAGCAGCCCCATGGCGAGGGCCTGGGATCAGCCCCAGCATTTT.

This chain uses TRBV9 with TRBJ2-1, with TRBD2 matching 11 bases. The germline gives CDR1 SGDLS, CDR2 YYNGEE. V lost 0 bases and J lost 1; bases outside the gene matches: 15. This CDR3 is 21 amino acids long. CDR3 nucleotides: TGTGCCAGCAGCGTAGTTGGGAGAGGACAGGGACTAGCGGCGTCCTACAATGAGCAGTTCTTC. The encoded protein is CASSVVGRGQGLAASYNEQFF.

This clone was recorded a few times. This chain connects TRBV6-1 to TRBJ1-1, with unresolved D. Trimming removed 2 bases from V and 7 bases from J, with 8 bases in between. Germline values: CDR1 MNHNS, CDR2 SASEGT. The length of the CDR3 is 12 residues. The CDR3 spells CASSERLFEAFF. Written as DNA, the CDR3 is TGTGCCAGCAGTGAACGTCTTTTTGAAGCTTTCTTT.

CDR3 nucleotide sequence: TGTGCCAGCAGCGGAGGGGTCGGAAACACCATATATTTT. It is translated as CASSGGVGNTIYF. The chain joins TRBV11-2 to TRBJ1-3, with D maybe TRBD1 (5 bases). The V gene lost 5 bases and the J gene lost 4 bases, with 9 bases spanning the gap. CDR3 size: 13 residues. Germline CDR1 reads SGHAT; CDR2 reads FQNNGV.

The chain has TRBV4-2 and TRBJ2-3; TRBD1 agrees at 7 bases. This CDR3 comprises 18 residues. CDR1 is LGHNA, CDR2 YNFKEQ, per germline. V was clipped by 1 base and J by 3 bases; unmatched bases: 13. In DNA form, the CDR3 reads TGTGCCAGCAGCCAAGTGGATATCTTCGGACAGGATACAGATACGCAGTATTTT. As protein: CASSQVDIFGQDTDTQYF.

A single count supports this clone. The V and J genes are TRBV24-1 and TRBJ2-5, with 7 bases lining up with TRBD2. This CDR3 has 15 residues. Trimming removed 8 bases from V and 2 bases from J; junction bases left unmatched: 10. The germline V gene encodes CDR1 KGHDR and CDR2 SFDVKD. The CDR3 nucleotides read TGTGCCACCAAAAACTCCGGGGGGTCTCAAGAGACCCAGTACTTC. This translates into CATKNSGGSQETQYF.

The gene calls are TRBV3-1 (or the pseudogene TRBV3-2) and TRBJ2-4; perhaps TRBD2 as D (5 bases). The CDR3 is 16 residues long. Germline values: CDR1 LGHDT, CDR2 YNNKEL (reference sequence). The ends were cut back, 4 bases at V and 1 base at J, with 14 bases in the middle. The chain's CDR3 is CASSPGWRMAKNIQYF. The CDR3 DNA is TGTGCCAGCAGCCCCGGTTGGAGGATGGCCAAAAACATTCAGTACTTC.

This sequence joins TRBV28 and TRBJ1-5; TRBD1 aligns across 8 bases. The junction had 8 bases not matched to a gene; V was cut back by 8 bases and J by 5 bases. The CDR3 covers 14 residues. CDR1 MDHEN and CDR2 SYDVKM come from the germline V gene. Here the CDR3 reads CASWRTGSDQPQHF. CDR3 in DNA: TGTGCCAGCTGGAGGACAGGGTCCGATCAGCCCCAGCATTTT. The variable domain in full, completed from reference TRBV28 and TRBJ1-5, reads DVKVTQSSRYLVKRTGEKVFLECVQDMDHENMFWYRQDPGLGLRLIYFSYDVKMKEKGDIPEGYSVSREKKERFSLILESASTNQTSMYLCASWRTGSDQPQHFGDGTRLSIL.